The rows below give T cell receptor beta chains drawn from one sample of a study of blood T cells in healthy people across ages. In TCRdb, the 5' RACE reads were re-called with MiXCR into one record per CDR3 protein. The table shows hundreds of thousands of distinct CDR3 sequences, with roughly 21% occurring only once. Sequencing input: blood. These receptors were taken from a man in his 70s in good health. Both conserved end residues are part of each CDR3. The D gene is left open where the match is weak. Size is omitted from some rows. Given values are once, few, many or a class for expanded clones.

v_gene	abundance	j_gene	len	d_gene	CDR3nt	CDR3aa
TRBV18	.	TRBJ2-7	16	TRBD1	TGTGCCAGCTCACCGGGTATTGGGACAGGGGGCGCCGAGCAGTACTTC	CASSPGIGTGGAEQYF
TRBV7-9	.	TRBJ1-2	12	.	TGTGCCAGCAGCCCCAGTTTAGATGGCTACACCTTC	CASSPSLDGYTF
TRBV6-2/TRBV6-3	.	TRBJ1-1	13	.	TGTGCCAGCAGTTTGACAGAGTTCACTGAAGCTTTCTTT	CASSLTEFTEAFF
TRBV7-3	.	TRBJ2-1	14	TRBD2	TGTGCCAGCGCAGGGGCGGGGGGGAACAATGAGCAGTTCTTC	CASAGAGGNNEQFF
TRBV4-1	.	TRBJ2-3	14	.	TGCGCCAGCAGCCAACTACCTAGCACAGATACGCAGTATTTT	CASSQLPSTDTQYF
TRBV4-3	.	TRBJ2-1	15	TRBD1	TGCGCCAGCAGCCTCGGGACAGGGCTTTTCAATGAGCAGTTCTTC	CASSLGTGLFNEQFF
TRBV20-1	few	TRBJ2-5	12	.	TGCAGTGCTAGTATACACCAAGAGACCCAGTACTTC	CSASIHQETQYF
TRBV6-1	.	TRBJ2-3	15	.	TGTGCCAGCAGTGAAATGGCAGGGACCACAGATACGCAGTATTTT	CASSEMAGTTDTQYF
TRBV25-1	.	TRBJ2-5	13	.	TGTGCCAGCAGTATAACTATTCAAGAGACCCAGTACTTC	CASSITIQETQYF
TRBV20-1	.	TRBJ2-7	13	.	TGCAGTGCCCGGGACTTGCGGGACTACGAGCAGTACTTC	CSARDLRDYEQYF
TRBV9	few	TRBJ1-4	14	.	TGTGCCAGCAGCGTTGACCAGGGTGTTGAAAAACTGTTTTTT	CASSVDQGVEKLFF
TRBV3-1	few	TRBJ1-4	12	.	TGTGCCAGCAGCCAGATGGGTGAAAAACTGTTTTTT	CASSQMGEKLFF
TRBV10-3	few	TRBJ2-7	14	TRBD2	TGTGCCATAGACGCTAGCGGAGTGGGGTACGAGCAGTACTTC	CAIDASGVGYEQYF
TRBV3-1	.	TRBJ1-1	15	.	TGTGCCAGCAGCCGGGGATTCTCAACGAACACTGAAGCTTTCTTT	CASSRGFSTNTEAFF
TRBV5-1	few	TRBJ1-2	15	TRBD1	TGCGCCAGCAGCCCAAAGGTCGGACAGGGGATCCTCTACACCTTC	CASSPKVGQGILYTF
TRBV5-1	few	TRBJ2-5	13	.	TGCGCCAGCAGCTTGGTATCTAAAGAGACCCAGTACTTC	CASSLVSKETQYF
TRBV7-2	.	TRBJ2-1	13	.	TGTGCCAGCAGCTTAGGTCGTGGAGACGCCACGTTCTTC	CASSLGRGDATFF
TRBV18	few	TRBJ2-2	16	TRBD2	TGTGCCAGCTCGCGAAACGGACTAGTAAACACCGGGGAGCTGTTTTTT	CASSRNGLVNTGELFF
TRBV20-1	.	TRBJ1-4	16	.	TGCAGTGCTAGGGACAGACGGCATACAACTAATGAAAAACTGTTTTTT	CSARDRRHTTNEKLFF
TRBV4-1	.	TRBJ2-7	16	TRBD1	TGCGCCAGCAGCCAAGATAGAGGGAACAGGGGCTACGAGCAGTACTTC	CASSQDRGNRGYEQYF
TRBV6-6	few	TRBJ1-4	15	.	TGTGCCAGCAGTACACCCGGGGGCATTGGTGAAAAACTGTTTTTT	CASSTPGGIGEKLFF
TRBV6-6	.	TRBJ2-6	16	TRBD1	TGTGCCAGCAGTTTAACAGGGGGCTTTGGGGCCAACGTCCTGACTTTC	CASSLTGGFGANVLTF
TRBV27	few	TRBJ2-5	16	TRBD2	TGTGCCAGCAGTGACGGGACTAGCGGGAAGGTAGAGACCCAGTACTTC	CASSDGTSGKVETQYF
TRBV11-2	.	TRBJ2-7	12	.	TGTGCCAGCAGCACCGACGGCTACGGGCAGTACTTC	CASSTDGYGQYF
TRBV6-1	.	TRBJ2-7	14	.	TGTGCCAGCAGTGAAGTCTACGGCGGCTACGAGCAGTACTTC	CASSEVYGGYEQYF
TRBV7-9	many	TRBJ2-2	13	.	TGTGCCAGCAGCTCCGCGAACACCGGGGAGCTGTTTTTT	CASSSANTGELFF
TRBV7-9	many	TRBJ2-7	15	.	TGTGCCAGCAATACCCTCCGGGACATAGTCACCGAGCAGTACTTC	CASNTLRDIVTEQYF
TRBV29-1	.	TRBJ2-7	13	.	TGCAGCGCCACCGGTACAGGCAGCTACGAGCAGTACTTC	CSATGTGSYEQYF
TRBV7-9	few	TRBJ2-5	17	TRBD2	TGTGCCAGCAGCTTAACGGGACTAGTTGGGTACCAAGAGACCCAGTACTTC	CASSLTGLVGYQETQYF
TRBV20-1	many	TRBJ2-3	13	.	TGCAGTGGTTTAGTCCCGGGAACAGATACGCAGTATTTT	CSGLVPGTDTQYF